The entry that follows covers one TCR beta chain sequence. The data are from a study of blood T cell repertoires in COVID-19. Turning to the study itself: The samples span acute and convalescent COVID-19 from the United States, Italy and Spain.

Assay used: immunoSEQ multiplex PCR; TCRdb lists only in-frame clones, some missing. The table shows some 80,000 clones, with about 82% occurring only once. V lost 6 bases and J lost 8, with 11 bases in between. This CDR3 contains 13 residues. Material: peripheral blood. This receptor was obtained from a woman of 80 years or more in a cohort sampled during active or convalescent COVID-19. The V and J genes are TRBV12-3 or TRBV12-4 and TRBJ1-6, with D possibly matching TRBD1 (6 bases). The chain's CDR3 is CASRRTADSPLHF. The CDR3 region has the DNA TGTGCCAGCAGGCGGACAGCTGATTCACCCCTCCACTTT.